The rows below give T cell receptor beta chains drawn from one sample of a study of blood T cell repertoires in COVID-19. Produced via immunoSEQ multiplex PCR; TCRdb's table is partial and in-frame only. Among 300,000 to 400,000 clones listed, 90% were seen once. Specimen: PBMCs or T cells enriched from blood (not recorded which). All receptors derive from a woman in her 30s who had been exposed to COVID-19. The CDR3 runs from the conserved cysteine through the conserved F or W. Fields, in order: CDR3 protein, CDR3 DNA, clone size, J gene, V gene, D gene. The D gene is left open where the match is weak. The size entry is marked missing in some rows and otherwise reads once, few, many or a size class.

CDR3aa: CASSVDSWGDRSYTF; CDR3nt: TGTGCCAGCAGCGTAGATTCCTGGGGGGACAGAAGCTACACCTTC; abundance: -; j_gene: TRBJ1-2; v_gene: TRBV9; d_gene: TRBD1
CDR3aa: CAIRGLNTEAFF; CDR3nt: TGTGCCATCAGGGGCCTGAACACTGAAGCTTTCTTT; abundance: -; j_gene: TRBJ1-1; v_gene: TRBV10-3; d_gene: -
CDR3aa: CASSLAGLATYNEQFF; CDR3nt: TGCGCCAGCAGCTTGGCCGGACTAGCTACCTACAATGAGCAGTTCTTC; abundance: -; j_gene: TRBJ2-1; v_gene: TRBV5-1; d_gene: TRBD2
CDR3aa: CASSSDRGAYGYTF; CDR3nt: TGTGCCAGCAGCTCAGACAGGGGAGCCTATGGCTACACCTTC; abundance: -; j_gene: TRBJ1-2; v_gene: TRBV7-2; d_gene: TRBD1
CDR3aa: CASSQVVAIQMETQYF; CDR3nt: TGTGCCAGCAGCCAAGTAGTAGCGATACAAATGGAGACCCAGTACTTC; abundance: -; j_gene: TRBJ2-5; v_gene: TRBV3-1/TRBV3-2; d_gene: -
CDR3aa: CASSSAAGGNTGELFF; CDR3nt: TGTGCCAGCAGCTCGGCAGCGGGGGGGAACACCGGGGAGCTGTTTTTT; abundance: few; j_gene: TRBJ2-2; v_gene: TRBV5-4; d_gene: TRBD2
CDR3aa: CASSFSTPDEKLFF; CDR3nt: TGTGCCAGCAGTTTTTCTACTCCCGATGAAAAACTGTTTTTT; abundance: -; j_gene: TRBJ1-4; v_gene: TRBV27; d_gene: -
CDR3aa: CASSPGSPSYEQYF; CDR3nt: TGTGCCAGTAGCCCCGGGAGCCCCTCCTACGAGCAGTACTTC; abundance: few; j_gene: TRBJ2-7; v_gene: TRBV19; d_gene: -
CDR3aa: CSVAQLYGYTF; CDR3nt: TGCAGCGTTGCTCAGTTGTATGGCTACACCTTC; abundance: -; j_gene: TRBJ1-2; v_gene: TRBV29-1; d_gene: -
CDR3aa: CASRRTGGAKNYGYTF; CDR3nt: TGTGCCAGTAGGCGGACAGGGGGCGCGAAAAACTATGGCTACACCTTC; abundance: once; j_gene: TRBJ1-2; v_gene: TRBV19; d_gene: TRBD1
CDR3aa: CASSLGGGGGTDTQYF; CDR3nt: TGCGCCAGCAGCTTGGGCGGAGGGGGCGGCACAGATACGCAGTATTTT; abundance: -; j_gene: TRBJ2-3; v_gene: TRBV5-1; d_gene: -